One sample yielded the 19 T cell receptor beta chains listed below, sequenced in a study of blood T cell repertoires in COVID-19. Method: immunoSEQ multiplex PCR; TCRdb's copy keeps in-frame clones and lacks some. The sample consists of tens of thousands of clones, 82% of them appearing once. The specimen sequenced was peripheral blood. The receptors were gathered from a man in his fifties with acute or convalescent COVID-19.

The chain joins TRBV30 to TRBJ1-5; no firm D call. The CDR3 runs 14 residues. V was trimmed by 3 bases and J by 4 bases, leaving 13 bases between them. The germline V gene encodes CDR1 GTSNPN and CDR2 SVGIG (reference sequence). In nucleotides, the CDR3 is TGTGCCTGGAGGACCGGGGATGGGAATCAGCCCCAGCATTTT. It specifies CAWRTGDGNQPQHF.

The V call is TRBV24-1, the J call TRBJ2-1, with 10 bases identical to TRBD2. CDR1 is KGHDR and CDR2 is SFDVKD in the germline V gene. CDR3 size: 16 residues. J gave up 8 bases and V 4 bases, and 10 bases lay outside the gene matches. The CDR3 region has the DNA TGTGCCACCAGTGACGGCCTTAGCGGGGGGTTGGATGAGCAGTTCTTC. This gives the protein CATSDGLSGGLDEQFF.

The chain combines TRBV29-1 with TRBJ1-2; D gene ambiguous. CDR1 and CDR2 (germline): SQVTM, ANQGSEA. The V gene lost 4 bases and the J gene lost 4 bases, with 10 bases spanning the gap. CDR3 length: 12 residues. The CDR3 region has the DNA TGCAGCGTTGTCTTTGGGAGCTATGGCTACACCTTC. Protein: CSVVFGSYGYTF.

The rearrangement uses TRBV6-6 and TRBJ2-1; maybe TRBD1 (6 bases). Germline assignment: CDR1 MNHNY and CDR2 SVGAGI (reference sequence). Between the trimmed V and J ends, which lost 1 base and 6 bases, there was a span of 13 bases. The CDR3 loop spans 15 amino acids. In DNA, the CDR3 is TGTGCCAGCAGTTACTTCAGGGGCTTCGGCAATGAGCAGTTCTTC. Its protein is CASSYFRGFGNEQFF.

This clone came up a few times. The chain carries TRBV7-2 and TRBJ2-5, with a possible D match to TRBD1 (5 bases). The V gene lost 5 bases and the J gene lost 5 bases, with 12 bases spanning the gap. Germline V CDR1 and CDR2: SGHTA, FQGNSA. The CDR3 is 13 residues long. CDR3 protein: CASSPPPGETQYF. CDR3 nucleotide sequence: TGTGCCAGCAGCCCCCCGCCAGGGGAGACCCAGTACTTC.

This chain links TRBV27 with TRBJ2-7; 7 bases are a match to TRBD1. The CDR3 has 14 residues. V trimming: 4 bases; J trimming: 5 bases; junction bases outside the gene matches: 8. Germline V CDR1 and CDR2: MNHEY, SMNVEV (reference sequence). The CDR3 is CASSYGATGNEQYF. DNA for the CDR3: TGTGCCAGCAGTTATGGGGCGACAGGGAACGAGCAGTACTTC.

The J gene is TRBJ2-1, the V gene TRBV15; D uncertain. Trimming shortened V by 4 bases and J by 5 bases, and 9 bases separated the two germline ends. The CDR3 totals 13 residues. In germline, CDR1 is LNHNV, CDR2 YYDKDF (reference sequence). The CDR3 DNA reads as TGTGCCACCAGCACGCGTCCAAACAATGAGCAGTTCTTC. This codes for CATSTRPNNEQFF.

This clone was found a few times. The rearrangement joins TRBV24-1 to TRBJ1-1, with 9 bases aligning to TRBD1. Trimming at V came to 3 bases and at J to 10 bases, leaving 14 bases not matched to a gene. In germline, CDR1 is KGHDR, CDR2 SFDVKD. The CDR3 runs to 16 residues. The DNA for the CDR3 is TGTGCCACCAGTGATGCCAACCCCGGGACAGGGTATAGAGCTTTCTTT. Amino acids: CATSDANPGTGYRAFF.

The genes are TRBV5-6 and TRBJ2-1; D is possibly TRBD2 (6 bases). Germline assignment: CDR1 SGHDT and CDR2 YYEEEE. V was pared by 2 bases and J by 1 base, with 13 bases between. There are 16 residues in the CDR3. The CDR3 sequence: CASSFKGTGSYNEQFF. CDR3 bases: TGTGCCAGCAGCTTCAAAGGGACTGGATCCTACAATGAGCAGTTCTTC.

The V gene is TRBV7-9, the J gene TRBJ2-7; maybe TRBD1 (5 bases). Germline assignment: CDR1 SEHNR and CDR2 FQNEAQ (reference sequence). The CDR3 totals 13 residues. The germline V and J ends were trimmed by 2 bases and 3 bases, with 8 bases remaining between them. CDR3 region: CASSLPTDYEQYF. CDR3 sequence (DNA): TGTGCCAGCAGCTTACCGACAGACTACGAGCAGTACTTC.

The CDR3 is CASSSAGTGFGYTF. CDR3 sequence (DNA): TGTGCCAGCAGCTCGGCCGGGACAGGGTTTGGCTACACCTTC. The chain carries TRBV7-9 and TRBJ1-2, with TRBD1 matching 9 bases. Germline trimming cut 4 bases from V and 7 bases from J; bases unmatched to any gene: 7. The CDR3 spans 14 residues. The V gene's germline CDR1 is SEHNR and CDR2 FQNEAQ (reference sequence).

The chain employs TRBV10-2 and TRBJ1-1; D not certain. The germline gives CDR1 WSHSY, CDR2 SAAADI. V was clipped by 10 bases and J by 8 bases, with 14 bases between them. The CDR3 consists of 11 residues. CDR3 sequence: CATWEVPEAFF. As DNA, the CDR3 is TGCGCCACTTGGGAGGTACCGGAAGCTTTCTTT.

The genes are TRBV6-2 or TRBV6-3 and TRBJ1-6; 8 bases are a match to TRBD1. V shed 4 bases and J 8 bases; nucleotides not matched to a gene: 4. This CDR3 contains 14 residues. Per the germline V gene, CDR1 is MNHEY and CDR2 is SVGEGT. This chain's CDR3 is CASSSGQADSPLHF. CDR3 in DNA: TGTGCCAGCAGTTCGGGACAGGCGGATTCACCCCTCCACTTT.

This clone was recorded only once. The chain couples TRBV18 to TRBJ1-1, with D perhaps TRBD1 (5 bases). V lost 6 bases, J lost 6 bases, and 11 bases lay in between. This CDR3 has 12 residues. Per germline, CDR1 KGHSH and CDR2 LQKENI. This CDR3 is CASSPGGPEAFF. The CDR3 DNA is TGTGCCAGCTCTCCCGGGGGACCTGAAGCTTTCTTT.

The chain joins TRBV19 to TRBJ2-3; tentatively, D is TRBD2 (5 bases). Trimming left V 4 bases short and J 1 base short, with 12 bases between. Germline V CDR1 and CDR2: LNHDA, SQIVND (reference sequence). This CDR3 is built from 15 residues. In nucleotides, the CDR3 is TGTGCCAGTAGTAATGGACTGGTTGGCACAGATACGCAGTATTTT. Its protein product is CASSNGLVGTDTQYF.

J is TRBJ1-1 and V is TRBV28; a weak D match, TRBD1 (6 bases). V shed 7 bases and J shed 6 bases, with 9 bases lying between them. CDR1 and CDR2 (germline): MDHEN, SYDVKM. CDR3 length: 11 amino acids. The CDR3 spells CASKQGSEAFF. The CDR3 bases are TGTGCCAGCAAACAGGGCTCTGAAGCTTTCTTT. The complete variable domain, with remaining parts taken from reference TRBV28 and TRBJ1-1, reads DVKVTQSSRYLVKRTGEKVFLECVQDMDHENMFWYRQDPGLGLRLIYFSYDVKMKEKGDIPEGYSVSREKKERFSLILESASTNQTSMYLCASKQGSEAFFGQGTRLTVV.

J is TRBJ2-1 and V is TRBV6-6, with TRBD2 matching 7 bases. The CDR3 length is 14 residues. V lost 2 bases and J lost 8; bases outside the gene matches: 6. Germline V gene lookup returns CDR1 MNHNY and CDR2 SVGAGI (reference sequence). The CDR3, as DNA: TGTGCCAGCAGTTACGGCGGGGGTGGAGATGAGCAGTTCTTC. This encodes CASSYGGGGDEQFF.

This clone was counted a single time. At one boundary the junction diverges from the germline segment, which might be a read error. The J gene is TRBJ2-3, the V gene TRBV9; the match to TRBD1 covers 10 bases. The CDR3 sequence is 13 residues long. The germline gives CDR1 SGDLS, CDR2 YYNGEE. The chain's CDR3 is CASSVASGQGVHF. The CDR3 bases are TGTGCCAGCAGCGTAGCTTCCGGACAGGGGGTTCATTTT.

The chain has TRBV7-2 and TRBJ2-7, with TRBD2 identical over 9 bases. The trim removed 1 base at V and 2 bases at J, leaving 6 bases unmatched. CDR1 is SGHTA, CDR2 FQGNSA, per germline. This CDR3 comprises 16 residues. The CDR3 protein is CASSLGAAGGPYEQYF. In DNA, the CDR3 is TGTGCCAGCAGCTTAGGCGCAGCGGGGGGTCCCTACGAGCAGTACTTC.